This T cell receptor beta chain came from a study of blood T cell repertoires in COVID-19. The wider study: Researchers got acute and convalescent COVID-19 samples from the United States, Italy and Spain.

The assay was immunoSEQ multiplex PCR, and TCRdb's table has in-frame clones only and misses some. This sample has more than 200,000 clones, with approximately 91% found just once. This CDR3 has 12 residues. V lost 8 bases to trimming and J lost 5 bases, with 15 bases between them. Germline assignment: CDR1 SQVTM and CDR2 ANQGSEA. The source of this sequence is an older woman with acute or convalescent COVID-19. V gene TRBV29-1 combines with J gene TRBJ1-2; TRBD1 might be the D (5 bases). Specimen: peripheral blood. CDR3 nucleotide sequence: TGCAGCTCTCAGGGAGGGTTATATGGCTACACCTTC. Amino acid sequence: CSSQGGLYGYTF.